The rows below give T cell receptor beta chains drawn from one sample of a study of cytomegalovirus exposure and HLA in healthy donors. Generated by immunoSEQ multiplex PCR, the TCRdb table keeps only in-frame clones and is missing some. The table records over 150,000 clones, about 80% of them present only once. The material sequenced was PBMCs. The receptors originated from a man aged 30 to 39 in good health and CMV-seropositive. Each CDR3 is given with its conserved first and last residue. The D gene is left open where the match is weak. Clone sizes are given selectively: once, few, many, or a class where the clone is expanded.

j_call clone_size v_call d_call cdr3_length cdr3_nt cdr3_aa
TRBJ1-1 few TRBV6-6 TRBD1 14 TGTGCCAGCACCCCGGACAGGGGGGGCACTGAAGCTTTCTTT CASTPDRGGTEAFF
TRBJ1-2 - TRBV11-3 TRBD1 17 TGTGCCAGCAGCTTAGCTCTCGTGGGACAGGGGATCTATGGCTACACCTTC CASSLALVGQGIYGYTF
TRBJ2-2 - TRBV5-1 - 16 TGCGCCAGCAGCTTGGGTCCCAGGGGCAACACCGGGGAGCTGTTTTTT CASSLGPRGNTGELFF
TRBJ2-3 - TRBV21-1 - 17 TGTGCCAGCAGCAAAGTAGGTCCGGGAGACCCCACAGATACGCAGTATTTT CASSKVGPGDPTDTQYF
TRBJ1-4 - TRBV7-2 - 14 TGTGCCAGCAGCCCCCGCTCAGGGAATGAAAAACTGTTTTTT CASSPRSGNEKLFF
TRBJ2-1 - TRBV7-2 TRBD2 16 TGTGCCAGCAGCTTAGCGCTAGCGGGGGGTTACAATGAGCAGTTCTTC CASSLALAGGYNEQFF
TRBJ2-3 - TRBV10-1 TRBD2 15 TGCGCCAGCGGTGAACCGGGACTAGGAGTAGATACGCAGTATTTT CASGEPGLGVDTQYF
TRBJ2-7 - TRBV28 TRBD1 15 TGTGCCAGCAGCAGTCAGAACAGGGGGCTTAGGGAGCAGTACTTC CASSSQNRGLREQYF
TRBJ1-2 - TRBV11-3 - 14 TGTGCCAGCAGCCCCCGGGGAGGGAACTATGGCTACACCTTC CASSPRGGNYGYTF
TRBJ2-7 - TRBV7-2 - 13 TGTGCCAGCAGCTTCATGCGGGACTACGAGCAGTACTTC CASSFMRDYEQYF
TRBJ2-5 - TRBV6-4 - 17 TGTGCCAGCAGTGGACTAGTGGCCACGAGGTGGCAAGAGACCCAGTACTTC CASSGLVATRWQETQYF
TRBJ1-4 - TRBV15 TRBD1 16 TGTGCCACCAGCAGAGATCCGAACAGGGGGGGTGAAAAACTGTTTTTT CATSRDPNRGGEKLFF
TRBJ2-2 once TRBV6-1 - 14 TGTGCCAGCAGTTTGACTAGGGGCACCGGGGAGCTGTTTTTT CASSLTRGTGELFF
TRBJ2-7 - TRBV5-4 TRBD1 13 TGTGCCAGCAGCCAGGACAGGGGGTACGAGCAGTACTTC CASSQDRGYEQYF
TRBJ2-1 - TRBV7-2 TRBD2 16 TGTGCCAGCAGACGTCGACTAGCGCCAAACTACAATGAGCAGTTCTTC CASRRRLAPNYNEQFF
TRBJ2-7 - TRBV30 TRBD2 14 TGTGCCTGTGAGTGTGGTCTAGCGGGAGACGAGCAGTACTTC CACECGLAGDEQYF
TRBJ2-1 - TRBV5-4 TRBD1 14 TGTGCCAGCAGCCCGGACAGGGCGATACCTCATCAGTTCTTC CASSPDRAIPHQFF
TRBJ2-2 - TRBV7-9 - 16 TGTGCCAGCAGTCGACCCCGGTTAGGGGGCACCGGGGAGCTGTTTTTT CASSRPRLGGTGELFF
TRBJ2-3 - TRBV5-1 TRBD2 16 TGCGCCAGCACCAGCAGCGGGGATCTTAGCACAGATACGCAGTATTTT CASTSSGDLSTDTQYF
TRBJ1-5 - TRBV27 - 15 TGTGCCAGCAATAGGACAGCCTATAGCAATCAGCCCCAGCATTTT CASNRTAYSNQPQHF
TRBJ2-7 - TRBV11-2 TRBD1 14 TGTGCCAGCAGCCGGGACAGGGCGTCCGGGGAGCAGTACTTC CASSRDRASGEQYF
TRBJ2-7 - TRBV7-9 TRBD1 16 TGTGCCAGCAGCTTATCCTTCGGGACAGAGGCCTACGAGCAGTACTTC CASSLSFGTEAYEQYF
TRBJ2-7 - TRBV6-1 - 15 TGTGCCAGCAGTGAGCCAGGCGAAACGTCCTACGAGCAGTACTTC CASSEPGETSYEQYF
TRBJ2-1 - TRBV19 TRBD1 15 TGTGCCAGTAGTCCTCGGGACAGCCTAAACAATGAGCAGTTCTTC CASSPRDSLNNEQFF
TRBJ2-1 - TRBV28 - 16 TGTGCCAGCAGTTTTTTAGTCGGAGGGGACTACAATGAGCAGTTCTTC CASSFLVGGDYNEQFF